This TCR beta chain was captured by sequencing in a study of T cells in Graves' hyperthyroidism and ophthalmopathy. Study as a whole: Initial diagnosis, before any treatment, was when peripheral blood was collected.

Stable Graves' hyperthyroidism denoted no ophthalmopathy progression over 18 months. In its sample, this clonotype was seen many times. The antigen is unknown. There were TCR beta CDR3 regions amplified from RNA transcripts. The HTBI primer set was used in a first-round RT-PCR of the TCR CDR3. TCRdb re-called the multiplex PCR reads with MiXCR, one entry per CDR3 protein. This table has a few hundred thousand distinct CDR3 sequences, around an eighth appearing once. Overall study results and limits: Most expanded thyroid clonotypes above 0.001 also appeared in blood.

The receptor was derived from a woman under 30 with Graves' hyperthyroidism. Sequenced: blood.

The CDR3 here is CASSIAPGQGALGTQYF. The CDR3 nucleotides are TGTGCCAGCAGCATTGCCCCGGGACAGGGGGCTCTAGGGACCCAGTACTTC. The V call is TRBV14, the J call TRBJ2-5, with 12 bases fitting TRBD1. Per the germline V gene, CDR1 is SGHDN and CDR2 is FVKESK. The CDR3 has 17 amino acids. The J segment lost 7 bases and the V segment lost 5 bases, leaving 14 bases of the junction unmatched.